Following are 22 T cell receptor beta chains from one sample sequenced in a study of cytomegalovirus exposure and HLA in healthy donors. The PCR ran on 60 Vbeta and 13 Jbeta primers. Clones were read by immunoSEQ multiplex PCR, and TCRdb kept only the in-frame ones, dropping some. The sample carries over 50,000 clones, 80% to 90% recorded once. Material: PBMCs. The receptors stem from a man in his thirties or forties in good health and CMV-seropositive.

The V and J genes are TRBV18 and TRBJ1-4; 7 bases agree with TRBD1. Looked up from germline, CDR1 is KGHSH and CDR2 is LQKENI. Germline trimming cut 6 bases from V and 6 bases from J; bases unmatched to any gene: 7. The CDR3 runs to 14 residues. The chain's CDR3 is CASSPQGVDEKLFF. The CDR3 DNA reads TGTGCCAGCTCCCCCCAGGGGGTGGATGAAAAACTGTTTTTT. Variable domain in full (rest from reference TRBV18 and TRBJ1-4): NAGVMQNPRHLVRRRGQEARLRCSPMKGHSHVYWYRQLPEEGLKFMVYLQKENIIDESGMPKERFSAEFPKEGPSILRIQQVVRGDSAAYFCASSPQGVDEKLFFGSGTQLSVL.

The chain carries TRBV13 and TRBJ2-1; the match to TRBD2 covers 9 bases. Trimming removed 4 bases from V and 8 bases from J; junction bases left unmatched: 9. The CDR3 covers 15 residues. Germline V gives CDR1 PRHDT, CDR2 FYEKMQ (reference sequence). The CDR3 sequence is CASSSRGGRADEQFF. The CDR3 coding sequence is TGTGCCAGCAGCTCGCGGGGCGGGAGGGCCGATGAGCAGTTCTTC. The entire variable domain, with the rest obtained from reference TRBV13 and TRBJ2-1, is as follows: AAGVIQSPRHLIKEKRETATLKCYPIPRHDTVYWYQQGPGQDPQFLISFYEKMQSDKGSIPDRFSAQQFSDYHSELNMSSLELGDSALYFCASSSRGGRADEQFFGPGTRLTVL.

The genes are TRBV28 and TRBJ1-4; possibly TRBD1 for D (6 bases). V was shortened by 2 bases and J by 7 bases, with 17 bases between the two germline ends. CDR3 length: 16 amino acids. From germline, CDR1 is MDHEN and CDR2 SYDVKM. CDR3 amino acids: CASSLGSTGSSEKLFF. The CDR3 DNA follows: TGTGCCAGCAGTTTAGGAAGTACAGGGTCTAGTGAAAAACTGTTTTTT. Full variable domain (remainder filled in from reference TRBV28 and TRBJ1-4): DVKVTQSSRYLVKRTGEKVFLECVQDMDHENMFWYRQDPGLGLRLIYFSYDVKMKEKGDIPEGYSVSREKKERFSLILESASTNQTSMYLCASSLGSTGSSEKLFFGSGTQLSVL.

This chain uses TRBV5-1 with TRBJ2-1; D possibly corresponds to TRBD2 (6 bases). Germline CDR1 reads SGHRS; CDR2 reads YFSETQ. V lost 0 bases and J lost 4, with 20 bases in between. The length of the CDR3 is 18 residues. CDR3 nucleotides: TGCGCCAGCAGCTTGGCCCAGGAACCGGGACTGAGGTACAATGAGCAGTTCTTC. Protein: CASSLAQEPGLRYNEQFF.

The chain has TRBV11-3 and TRBJ1-1, with 9 bases matching TRBD1. The CDR3 runs 14 residues. V lost 6 bases to trimming and J lost 11 bases; unmatched junction nucleotides: 13. The V gene's germline CDR1 is SGHNT and CDR2 YENEEA. This CDR3 is CASSPTGTGCSAFF. CDR3 DNA: TGTGCCAGCAGTCCGACCGGGACAGGGTGTTCGGCTTTCTTT.

The chain employs TRBV6-1 and TRBJ2-7; a possible D gene is TRBD1 (6 bases). Germline V CDR1 and CDR2: MNHNS, SASEGT. The CDR3 runs to 15 residues. Trimming took 0 bases from V and 5 from J, leaving 14 bases between them. The CDR3 nucleotides are TGTGCCAGCAGTGAAGCGAGAAGGACAGAAAACGAGCAGTACTTC. Encoded protein: CASSEARRTENEQYF.

V gene TRBV11-2 combines with J gene TRBJ2-7, with D perhaps TRBD1 (5 bases). Germline V CDR1 and CDR2: SGHAT, FQNNGV. The CDR3 has 15 amino acids. V gave up 1 base and J gave up 3 bases, with 13 bases separating them. CDR3 region: CASSLGQTDLYEQYF. The CDR3 nucleotides read TGTGCCAGCAGCTTAGGACAGACCGACCTCTACGAGCAGTACTTC.

The V and J genes are TRBV7-6 and TRBJ2-5; a weak D match, TRBD1 (6 bases). Trimming took off 5 bases at V and 11 bases at J, with 18 bases between the two ends. Per germline, CDR1 SGHVS and CDR2 FNYEAQ. CDR3 length: 13 residues. The DNA for the CDR3 is TGTGCCAGCAGCCCAATAGGGGGAGAGGAGCAGTACTTC. Translation: CASSPIGGEEQYF.

This chain uses TRBV7-9 with TRBJ2-2; D is possibly TRBD1 (5 bases). Germline CDR1 and CDR2: SEHNR and FQNEAQ (reference sequence). The CDR3 covers 9 residues. Trimming left V 11 bases short and J 8 bases short, with 6 bases between. CDR3 sequence (DNA): TGTGCCGGGGCGGGGGAGCTGTTTTTT. It is translated as CAGAGELFF.

As regards this clone: This same CDR3 is encoded by further DNA sequences in the sample. The chain uses TRBV29-1 and TRBJ2-7; possible D gene TRBD1, 5 bases. The CDR3 is 14 residues long. Germline lookup yields CDR1 SQVTM and CDR2 ANQGSEA. The V gene lost 3 bases and the J gene lost 2 bases, with 14 bases spanning the gap. In DNA form, the CDR3 reads TGCAGCGTTGATTTAGGACAACCTCCCTACGAGCAGTACTTC. Amino acid sequence: CSVDLGQPPYEQYF.

There are a few counts of this clone. The chain joins TRBV6-6 to TRBJ2-1; D gene unclear. The CDR3 loop spans 15 amino acids. V lost 0 bases and J 9 bases, leaving 15 bases between the germline ends. Looked up from germline, CDR1 is MNHNY and CDR2 is SVGAGI (reference sequence). The DNA of the CDR3 is TGTGCCAGCAGTTACTCAAGTGCCCAGGTTGTTGAGCAGTTCTTC. Its protein is CASSYSSAQVVEQFF.

V is TRBV7-9 and J is TRBJ2-7; TRBD1 aligns across 9 bases. This CDR3 comprises 13 residues. The germline CDR1 and CDR2 sequences are SEHNR and FQNEAQ (reference sequence). V dropped 8 bases and J dropped 3; count of bases not matched to a gene: 5. In DNA form, the CDR3 reads TGTGCCAGCCAGGGGGACAGGGACTACGAGCAGTACTTC. This encodes CASQGDRDYEQYF.

The V call is TRBV27, the J call TRBJ1-2; maybe TRBD1 (6 bases). The CDR3 consists of 14 residues. V lost 2 bases, J lost 3 bases, and 10 bases lay in between. The germline V gene encodes CDR1 MNHEY and CDR2 SMNVEV (reference sequence). The CDR3, as DNA: TGTGCCAGCAGTTTACAGGGGCTTGACTATGGCTACACCTTC. Translation gives CASSLQGLDYGYTF.

The CDR3 region is CAMTRPNEQFF. DNA for the CDR3: TGTGCCATGACTAGGCCCAATGAGCAGTTCTTC. The rearrangement joins TRBV10-3 to TRBJ2-1; D is perhaps TRBD2 (6 bases). The CDR3 has 11 amino acids. Germline CDR1 ENHRY, CDR2 SYGVKD. Trimming cost V 9 bases and J 6 bases, with 9 bases left between them.

The genes are TRBV30 and TRBJ2-1; TRBD1 matches at 8 bases. The germline V gene encodes CDR1 GTSNPN and CDR2 SVGIG (reference sequence). Trimming cost V 0 bases and J 2 bases; bases outside gene matches: 3. CDR3 length: 15 amino acids. The CDR3 region is CAWSVSGGPYNEQFF. In nucleotides, the CDR3 is TGTGCCTGGAGTGTATCAGGGGGCCCCTACAATGAGCAGTTCTTC.

This clone has a handful of counts. The chain uses TRBV10-2 and TRBJ1-5, with D perhaps TRBD1 (6 bases). CDR3 length equals 16 residues. Germline CDR1 reads WSHSY; CDR2 reads SAAADI. The ends were cut back, 0 bases at V and 7 bases at J, with 16 bases in the middle. The CDR3 DNA follows: TGCGCCAGCAGTGAGTCTCTTGATGGGGGACAACAGCCCCAGCATTTT. Its protein product is CASSESLDGGQQPQHF.

The rearrangement joins TRBV5-1 to TRBJ1-1, with D possibly being TRBD1 (6 bases). The CDR3 has 15 residues. V dropped 4 bases and J dropped 1 base, with 14 bases sitting between them. Looked up from germline, CDR1 is SGHRS and CDR2 is YFSETQ. In DNA, the CDR3 is TGCGCCAGCAGCCTGAGGACAGCTCCGAACACTGAAGCTTTCTTT. Amino acids: CASSLRTAPNTEAFF.

The rearrangement uses TRBV18 and TRBJ2-7, with a tentative D call TRBD2 (6 bases). The CDR3 extends over 14 amino acids. In germline, CDR1 is KGHSH, CDR2 LQKENI. Trimming stripped 3 bases from V and 2 bases from J, with 11 bases between. As DNA, the CDR3 is TGTGCCAGCTCACCTAGCGGCCAGACCTACGAGCAGTACTTC. It encodes CASSPSGQTYEQYF.

The chain joins TRBV4-1 to TRBJ2-7; 8 bases are shared with TRBD1. The J segment lost 4 bases and the V segment lost 2 bases, leaving 7 bases of the junction unmatched. This CDR3 contains 15 residues. Germline CDR1 is MGHRA and CDR2 is YSYEKL. In nucleotides, the CDR3 is TGCGCCAGCAGCCAATTGGCAGGGGGCAGGTACGAGCAGTACTTC. It translates to CASSQLAGGRYEQYF.

The chain uses TRBV30 and TRBJ2-7; 10 bases align to TRBD1. V trimming: 5 bases; J trimming: 4 bases; junction bases outside the gene matches: 5. Germline lookup yields CDR1 GTSNPN and CDR2 SVGIG (reference sequence). CDR3 length: 13 residues. The CDR3 is CAWAGQGNYEQYF. CDR3 DNA sequence: TGTGCCTGGGCGGGACAGGGGAATTACGAGCAGTACTTC.

This clone was recorded a few times. The gene calls are TRBV5-4 and TRBJ1-5; D uncertain. Between the trimmed V and J ends, which lost 0 bases and 0 bases, there was a span of 7 bases. The CDR3 has 15 amino acids. Looked up from germline, CDR1 is SGHNT and CDR2 is YYREEE (reference sequence). The CDR3 spells CASSLGQNSNQPQHF. CDR3 coding DNA: TGTGCCAGCAGCTTGGGGCAGAATAGCAATCAGCCCCAGCATTTT.

The CDR3 region is CASSESIGRGNEQFF. CDR3 nucleotides: TGCGCCAGCAGTGAGTCCATCGGCAGGGGAAATGAGCAGTTCTTC. The chain links TRBV10-1 to TRBJ2-1; D is perhaps TRBD1 (6 bases). The V gene lost 0 bases and the J gene lost 7 bases, with 13 bases spanning the gap. Germline V gives CDR1 WNHNN, CDR2 SYGVQD (reference sequence). This CDR3 has 15 residues.